This T cell receptor (beta chain) is from a study of shared T cell receptors in the human thymus. V lost 8 bases, J lost 1 base, and 4 bases lay in between. The CDR3 totals 11 residues. Looked up from germline, CDR1 is MNHEY and CDR2 is SVGAGI. The repertoire was sequenced with immunoSEQ multiplex PCR; TCRdb's copy has only in-frame clones and lacks some. The profile covers roughly 710,000 clones, with over 75% appearing a single time and around 0.0094% taken by the ten largest. The same sample was also studied in work on human thymus T cells. That paper adds: The people who donated were healthy Finnish babies having corrective surgery for congenital heart defects.

The sample comprised thymocytes. This chain links TRBV6-5 with TRBJ2-3; D uncertain. The receptor comes from a girl less than two years old with a congenital heart defect. CDR3 DNA sequence: TGTGCCAGCGGGCGCACAGATACGCAGTATTTT. It codes for CASGRTDTQYF.